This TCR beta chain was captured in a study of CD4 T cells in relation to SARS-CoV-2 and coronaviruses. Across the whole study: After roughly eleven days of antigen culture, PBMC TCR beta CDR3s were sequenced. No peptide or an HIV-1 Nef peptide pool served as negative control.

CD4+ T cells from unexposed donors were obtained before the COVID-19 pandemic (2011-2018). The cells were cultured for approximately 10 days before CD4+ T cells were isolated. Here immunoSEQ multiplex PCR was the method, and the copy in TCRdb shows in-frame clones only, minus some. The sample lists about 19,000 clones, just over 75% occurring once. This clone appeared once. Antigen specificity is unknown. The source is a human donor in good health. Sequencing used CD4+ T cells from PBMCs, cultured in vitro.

CDR3 bases: TGTGCCAGCAGCCAAGGGGTAGACGCAGATACGCAGTATTTT. It encodes CASSQGVDADTQYF. The chain has TRBV4-2 and TRBJ2-3, with D unclear. This CDR3 has 14 amino acids. Trimming left V 1 base short and J 4 bases short, with 9 bases between. CDR1 and CDR2 from the germline V gene are LGHNA and YNFKEQ.